These 26 T cell receptor beta chains originate from one sample sequenced in a study of blood T cell repertoires in COVID-19. Only in-frame clones appear in the TCRdb table, and some are missing; sequencing was by immunoSEQ multiplex PCR. The sample records 350,000 to 450,000 clones, over 80% being singletons. The sequenced material came from PBMCs or T cells enriched from blood (not recorded which). The receptors originated from a woman aged 45-60 years who had recovered from COVID-19.

The chain combines TRBV5-4 with TRBJ1-3; D is undetermined. The ends were cut back, 1 base at V and 0 bases at J, with 8 bases in the middle. The CDR3 extends over 15 amino acids. Germline-derived CDR1 and CDR2 are SGHNT and YYREEE (reference sequence). The CDR3 bases are TGTGCCAGCAGCTTGATTGCCAGCTCTGGAAACACCATATATTTT. It encodes CASSLIASSGNTIYF.

The V gene is TRBV4-3, the J gene TRBJ1-5; 8 bases fit TRBD1. After removal of 0 bases from V and 5 bases from J, the junction contained 3 bases not matched to a gene. This CDR3 is 15 amino acids long. CDR1 and CDR2 (germline): LGHNA, YSLEER. Here the CDR3 DNA reads TGCGCCAGCAGCCAAGATTCAGGGGGCGATCAGCCCCAGCATTTT. Encoded protein: CASSQDSGGDQPQHF.

The chain recombines TRBV19 with TRBJ1-2; no firm D call. V lost 1 base and J 3 bases, leaving 6 bases between the germline ends. In germline, CDR1 is LNHDA, CDR2 SQIVND (reference sequence). CDR3 length: 13 amino acids. CDR3 protein: CASSIGLYYGYTF. The CDR3 bases are TGTGCCAGTAGTATAGGTCTGTACTATGGCTACACCTTC.

This clone occurred a few times. The chain uses TRBV5-1 and TRBJ1-6; 8 bases match TRBD1. Trimming at V came to 4 bases and at J to 6 bases, leaving 3 bases not matched to a gene. This CDR3 is 14 amino acids long. Germline V gene data show CDR1 as SGHRS and CDR2 as YFSETQ. The CDR3 reads CASSTGQVNSPLHF. For the CDR3, the DNA is TGCGCCAGCAGCACGGGACAGGTTAATTCACCCCTCCACTTT.

The CDR3 reads CASSERLADFTDTQYF. CDR3 bases: TGTGCCAGCAGCGAGAGACTAGCGGACTTCACAGATACGCAGTATTTT. The chain links TRBV4-2 to TRBJ2-3; 9 nucleotides agree with TRBD2. This CDR3 region has 16 residues. The germline V gene encodes CDR1 LGHNA and CDR2 YNFKEQ. With 5 bases clipped from V and 2 bases from J, the junction kept 8 bases outside the gene matches.

This chain links TRBV14 with TRBJ1-4; possible D gene TRBD1, 5 bases. In germline, CDR1 is SGHDN, CDR2 FVKESK. CDR3 length: 15 residues. Trimming cost V 2 bases and J 4 bases, with 11 bases left between them. The CDR3 coding sequence is TGTGCCAGCAGCCAACGGGGGAGGGGTAATGAAAAACTGTTTTTT. Translation gives CASSQRGRGNEKLFF.

The rearrangement joins TRBV3-1 (or the pseudogene TRBV3-2) to TRBJ2-7; the D gene is possibly TRBD2 (6 bases). The CDR3 has 14 residues. CDR1 is LGHDT, CDR2 YNNKEL, per germline (reference sequence). Trimming removed 1 base at V and 2 bases at J, with 9 bases between. The CDR3 sequence is CASSQVGGTYEQYF. In nucleotides, the CDR3 is TGTGCCAGCAGCCAAGTGGGCGGGACCTACGAGCAGTACTTC.

The chain links TRBV15 to TRBJ1-2; 7 nucleotides line up with TRBD1. The length of the CDR3 is 14 residues. The V segment lost 5 bases and the J segment 2 bases; nucleotides outside the gene matches: 5. CDR1 and CDR2 from the germline V gene are LNHNV and YYDKDF (reference sequence). CDR3 region: CATSGQVGNYGYTF. Here the CDR3 DNA reads TGTGCCACCAGCGGACAGGTGGGGAACTATGGCTACACCTTC. The variable domain in full, with the rest retrieved from reference TRBV15 and TRBJ1-2, is DAMVIQNPRYQVTQFGKPVTLSCSQTLNHNVMYWYQQKSSQAPKLLFHYYDKDFNNEADTPDNFQSRRPNTSFCFLDIRSPGLGDTAMYLCATSGQVGNYGYTFGSGTRLTVV.

The V gene is TRBV5-6, the J gene TRBJ2-7; 8 bases match TRBD1. This CDR3 contains 15 residues. Trimming took 0 bases from V and 0 from J; bases not matched to a gene: 2. Per germline, CDR1 SGHDT and CDR2 YYEEEE. The CDR3 spells CASSLGQGISYEQYF. DNA for the CDR3: TGTGCCAGCAGCTTGGGACAGGGGATCTCCTACGAGCAGTACTTC.

This clone was seen a single time. The chain is built from TRBV7-8 and TRBJ1-5, with TRBD1 as a possible D gene (6 bases). V was pared by 3 bases and J by 4 bases, with 22 bases between. The CDR3 has 18 amino acids. Germline V gene data show CDR1 as SGHVS and CDR2 as FQNEAQ. DNA of the CDR3: TGTGCCAGCAGCTTCTACCCAACACAGGGACGGCAGAATCAGCCCCAGCATTTT. Amino acid sequence: CASSFYPTQGRQNQPQHF.

This clone has a handful of counts. The rearrangement links TRBV28 to TRBJ1-5, with unresolved D. V was trimmed by 6 bases and J by 2 bases, leaving 20 bases between them. The CDR3 is 17 residues long. Germline CDR1 is MDHEN and CDR2 is SYDVKM. The CDR3 sequence: CASSPLLRVHGNQPQHF. The CDR3 DNA follows: TGTGCCAGCAGCCCTCTGTTGAGGGTACATGGCAATCAGCCCCAGCATTTT.

This chain links TRBV11-2 with TRBJ2-7; 7 positions agree with TRBD2. V trimming: 4 bases; J trimming: 2 bases; junction bases outside the gene matches: 5. Germline lookup yields CDR1 SGHAT and CDR2 FQNNGV. The CDR3 is 14 residues long. The DNA for the CDR3 is TGTGCCAGCAGCTCAATTCGGGGGGCCTACGAGCAGTACTTC. It is translated as CASSSIRGAYEQYF.

This chain joins TRBV5-8 and TRBJ2-1; 15 bases agree with TRBD2. The CDR3 is 17 residues long. Germline loops: CDR1 SGHTS, CDR2 YDEGEE. Losses at the gene ends were 7 bases for V and 3 bases for J; bases not matched to a gene: 8. The CDR3 sequence: CASRTSGRAIIYNEQFF. CDR3 sequence (DNA): TGTGCCAGCCGGACTAGCGGGAGGGCCATAATCTACAATGAGCAGTTCTTC. The whole variable domain, filled in from reference TRBV5-8 and TRBJ2-1, reads EAGVTQSPTHLIKTRGQQATLRCSPISGHTSVYWYQQALGLGLQFLLWYDEGEERNRGNFPPRFSGRQFPNYSSELNVNALELEDSALYLCASRTSGRAIIYNEQFFGPGTRLTVL.

The rearrangement uses TRBV19 and TRBJ2-7, with D maybe TRBD2 (5 bases). This CDR3 has 13 residues. CDR1 and CDR2 (germline): LNHDA, SQIVND (reference sequence). V was shortened by 7 bases and J by 2 bases, with 12 bases between the two germline ends. The chain's CDR3 is CASMSSETYEQYF. CDR3 nucleotide sequence: TGTGCCAGTATGAGTAGCGAAACCTACGAGCAGTACTTC. The full variable domain, in which reference TRBV19 and TRBJ2-7 provide the parts outside the CDR3, is DGGITQSPKYLFRKEGQNVTLSCEQNLNHDAMYWYRQDPGQGLRLIYYSQIVNDFQKGDIAEGYSVSREKKESFPLTVTSAQKNPTAFYLCASMSSETYEQYFGPGTRLTVT.

This clone turned up a few times. This chain joins TRBV2 and TRBJ1-3; 10 bases map to TRBD1. The ends lost 6 bases at V and 5 bases at J; junction bases unmatched: 7. The germline V gene encodes CDR1 SNHLY and CDR2 FYNNEI. The CDR3 runs to 15 residues. CDR3 protein: CASSGDRGIRNTIYF. The CDR3 DNA is TGTGCCAGCAGCGGGGACAGGGGAATCAGAAACACCATATATTTT.

The chain has TRBV19 and TRBJ2-7; TRBD2 matches at 7 bases. The CDR3 length is 15 residues. Trimming at V came to 5 bases and at J to 2 bases, leaving 9 bases not matched to a gene. CDR1 is LNHDA and CDR2 is SQIVND in the germline V gene (reference sequence). The CDR3 region is CASSARASGPYEQYF. CDR3 DNA sequence: TGTGCCAGTAGTGCAAGGGCTAGCGGACCCTACGAGCAGTACTTC.

This chain uses TRBV11-2 with TRBJ2-5; D remains ambiguous. The CDR3 contains 12 residues. V dropped 3 bases and J dropped 5 bases, with 7 bases sitting between them. Germline lookup yields CDR1 SGHAT and CDR2 FQNNGV. CDR3 DNA: TGTGCCAGCAGCTTCCAGAGGGAGACCCAGTACTTC. This translates into CASSFQRETQYF.

This rearrangement joins TRBV5-1 to TRBJ2-7, with 8 positions matching TRBD1. CDR1 is SGHRS and CDR2 is YFSETQ in the germline V gene. The CDR3 consists of 17 residues. V gave up 0 bases and J gave up 4 bases; unmatched junction bases: 12. CDR3 nucleotide sequence: TGCGCCAGCAGCTTGGCTGACTTAAGACAGGGGTTTTACGAGCAGTACTTC. It translates to CASSLADLRQGFYEQYF.

The V call is TRBV3-1 (or the pseudogene TRBV3-2), the J call TRBJ1-2; no firm D call. Trimming removed 0 bases at V and 9 bases at J, with 14 bases between. This CDR3 comprises 14 residues. Germline values: CDR1 LGHDT, CDR2 YNNKEL (reference sequence). CDR3 sequence: CASSQEDRGLSYTF. The CDR3 DNA follows: TGTGCCAGCAGCCAAGAAGATCGGGGTTTAAGCTACACCTTC.

The chain employs TRBV19 and TRBJ1-2; TRBD1 might be the D (6 bases). V lost 0 bases and J 7 bases, leaving 15 bases between the germline ends. This CDR3 has 15 amino acids. CDR1 and CDR2 (germline): LNHDA, SQIVND (reference sequence). The CDR3 DNA reads TGTGCCAGTAGTATAGATGGCAGGGGTCACGGTGGCTACACCTTC. Translated: CASSIDGRGHGGYTF.

In its sample, this clone was seen a few times. The chain is built from TRBV13 and TRBJ2-7; the match to TRBD2 covers 9 bases. The germline gives CDR1 PRHDT, CDR2 FYEKMQ (reference sequence). The CDR3 runs to 15 residues. With 3 bases clipped from V and 3 bases from J, the junction kept 6 bases outside the gene matches. DNA for the CDR3: TGTGCCAGCAGCTTCGGACTAGCGACTGACTACGAGCAGTACTTC. It specifies CASSFGLATDYEQYF.

The V and J genes are TRBV14 and TRBJ1-2, with D perhaps TRBD1 (6 bases). The CDR3 extends over 13 amino acids. Germline CDR1 SGHDN, CDR2 FVKESK. Trimming took 0 bases from V and 8 from J, leaving 10 bases between them. CDR3 amino acids: CASSQDRGSGYTF. DNA of the CDR3: TGTGCCAGCAGCCAAGATAGGGGGAGCGGCTACACCTTC.

This chain connects TRBV5-1 to TRBJ2-3; 7 bases map to TRBD2. Germline loops: CDR1 SGHRS, CDR2 YFSETQ. Unmatched junction bases numbered 16, after V lost 8 bases and J lost 4 bases. CDR3 length: 16 residues. The CDR3 protein is CASRSTGEGRADTQYF. CDR3 bases: TGCGCCAGTAGGTCGACGGGGGAGGGCCGCGCAGATACGCAGTATTTT.

V usage is TRBV7-2 and J usage is TRBJ1-2; D remains unclear. The CDR3 sequence is 14 residues long. V was clipped by 1 base and J by 0 bases, with 6 bases between them. Per germline, CDR1 SGHTA and CDR2 FQGNSA. CDR3 in DNA: TGTGCCAGCAGCTTAGGCCCTACTAACTATGGCTACACCTTC. Encoded protein: CASSLGPTNYGYTF.

V is TRBV3-1 (or the pseudogene TRBV3-2) and J is TRBJ2-1; a possible D gene is TRBD2 (5 bases). V was clipped by 5 bases and J by 3 bases, with 14 bases between them. This CDR3 has 15 amino acids. Per the germline V gene, CDR1 is LGHDT and CDR2 is YNNKEL (reference sequence). CDR3 nucleotide sequence: TGTGCCAGCAGCAAGGAGGCGGGCAGCTACAATGAGCAGTTCTTC. Amino acids: CASSKEAGSYNEQFF.

The chain joins TRBV15 to TRBJ1-5; D may be TRBD1 (6 bases). The germline V gene has CDR1 LNHNV and CDR2 YYDKDF (reference sequence). V lost 7 bases and J lost 5, with 18 bases in between. There are 15 residues in the CDR3. The CDR3 DNA reads TGTGCCACCAAGAGATCGACAGGAGAGGATCAGCCCCAGCATTTT. This sequence encodes CATKRSTGEDQPQHF.